The text below deals with one TCR beta chain. The sample originates from a study of blood T cell repertoires in COVID-19. Study in general: Italy, Spain and the United States were the sources of the convalescent and acute COVID-19 samples.

The authors' processing: Estimation of nucleated cell counts was performed using reference gene primer amplification. Repertoires were generated with immunoSEQ multiplex PCR, while TCRdb's copy carries only in-frame clones and drops some. V and J calls and clone size are copied from that table; D and trimming were computed from the DNA. The sample records 12,000 to 15,000 clones, 80% to 90% being singletons. The sample was peripheral blood. This TCR was sampled from a human donor in a cohort sampled during active COVID-19.

The CDR3 DNA follows: TGTGCCAGCAGCTTGGGCGGGGTCACAGATACGCAGTATTTT. This gives the protein CASSLGGVTDTQYF. The genes are TRBV11-2 and TRBJ2-3, with D possibly matching TRBD2 (6 bases). V gave up 3 bases and J gave up 2 bases, with 9 bases separating them. This CDR3 has 14 residues. CDR1 SGHAT and CDR2 FQNNGV come from the germline V gene.